The source of this TCR beta chain is a study of CD8+CD57+ T cells in acquired aplastic anemia. General observations from the study: Lower diversity marked CD8+CD57+ cells in patients, relative to total CD4+ and CD8+ pools.

Germline CDR1 KGHDR, CDR2 SFDVKD. This CDR3 has 14 amino acids. Between the trimmed V and J ends, which lost 6 bases and 1 base, there was a span of 10 bases. All patients picked for sequencing had shown, by flow cytometry, an expansion of CD8+CD57+ cells. This clonotype has a count of ten or more. Its target is not known. TCR beta VDJ and CDR3 profiles were obtained from a genomic DNA template. TCRdb ran MiXCR on the reads and lists one entry per CDR3 protein. The sample shows about 20,000 distinct CDR3 sequences, 40% of them seen only once. The rearrangement uses TRBV24-1 and TRBJ2-3, with D tentatively TRBD2 (5 bases). Sequencing was carried out using CD8+CD57+ T cells sorted from PBMCs. The subset was: bead-enriched CD8+CD57+ effector memory T cells from SAA patients. The sequence was obtained from a human donor with aplastic anemia. This chain's CDR3 is CATSNPRGTDTQYF. In nucleotides, the CDR3 is TGTGCCACCAGTAACCCGCGGGGCACAGATACGCAGTATTTT.